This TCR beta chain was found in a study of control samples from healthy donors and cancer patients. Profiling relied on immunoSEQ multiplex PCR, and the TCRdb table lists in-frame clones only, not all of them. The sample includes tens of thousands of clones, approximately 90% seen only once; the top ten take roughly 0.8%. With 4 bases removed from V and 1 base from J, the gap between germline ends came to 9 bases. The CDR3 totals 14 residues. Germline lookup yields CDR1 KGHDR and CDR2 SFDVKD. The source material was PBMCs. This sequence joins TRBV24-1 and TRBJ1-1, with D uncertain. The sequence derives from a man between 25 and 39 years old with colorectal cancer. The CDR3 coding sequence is TGTGCCACCAGTGACTCCCAGGAGAACACTGAAGCTTTCTTT. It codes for CATSDSQENTEAFF.